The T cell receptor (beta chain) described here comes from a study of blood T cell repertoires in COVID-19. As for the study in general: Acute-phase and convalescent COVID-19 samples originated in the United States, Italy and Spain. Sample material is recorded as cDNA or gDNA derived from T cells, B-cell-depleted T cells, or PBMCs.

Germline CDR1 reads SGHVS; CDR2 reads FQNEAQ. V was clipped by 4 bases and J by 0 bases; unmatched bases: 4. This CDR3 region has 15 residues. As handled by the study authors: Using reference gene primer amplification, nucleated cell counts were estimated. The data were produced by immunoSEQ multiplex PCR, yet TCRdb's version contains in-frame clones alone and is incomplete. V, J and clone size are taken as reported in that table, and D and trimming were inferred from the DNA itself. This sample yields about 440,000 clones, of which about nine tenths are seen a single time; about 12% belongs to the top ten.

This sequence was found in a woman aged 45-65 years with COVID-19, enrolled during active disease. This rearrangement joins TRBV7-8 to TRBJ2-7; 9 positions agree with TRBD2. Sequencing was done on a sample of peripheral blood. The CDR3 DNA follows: TGTGCCAGCAGCTCGCTAGCGGGGATCTCCTACGAGCAGTACTTC. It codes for CASSSLAGISYEQYF.